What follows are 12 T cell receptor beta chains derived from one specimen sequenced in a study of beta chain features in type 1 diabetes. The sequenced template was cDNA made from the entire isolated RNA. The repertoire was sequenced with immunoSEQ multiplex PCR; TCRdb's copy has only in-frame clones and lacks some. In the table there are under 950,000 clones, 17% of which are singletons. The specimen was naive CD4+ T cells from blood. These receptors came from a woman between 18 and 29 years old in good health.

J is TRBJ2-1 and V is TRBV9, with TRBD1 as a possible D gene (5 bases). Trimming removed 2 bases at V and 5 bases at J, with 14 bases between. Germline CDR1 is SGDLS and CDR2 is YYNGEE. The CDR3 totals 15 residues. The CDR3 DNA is TGTGCCAGCAGCGTTGGTTTAGGGGCAAACAATGAGCAGTTCTTC. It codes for CASSVGLGANNEQFF.

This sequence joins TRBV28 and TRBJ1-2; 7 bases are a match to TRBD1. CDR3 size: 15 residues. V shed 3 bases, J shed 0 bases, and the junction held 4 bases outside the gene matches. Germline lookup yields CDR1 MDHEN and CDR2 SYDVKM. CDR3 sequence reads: CASSFQGTANYGYTF. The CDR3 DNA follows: TGTGCCAGCAGTTTTCAAGGGACAGCTAACTATGGCTACACCTTC.

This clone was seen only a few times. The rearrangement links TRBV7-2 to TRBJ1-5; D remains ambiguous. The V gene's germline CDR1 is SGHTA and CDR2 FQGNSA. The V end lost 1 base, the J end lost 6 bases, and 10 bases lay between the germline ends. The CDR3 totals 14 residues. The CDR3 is CASSLGGSPQPQHF. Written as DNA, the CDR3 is TGTGCCAGCAGCTTAGGAGGGTCACCTCAGCCCCAGCATTTT.

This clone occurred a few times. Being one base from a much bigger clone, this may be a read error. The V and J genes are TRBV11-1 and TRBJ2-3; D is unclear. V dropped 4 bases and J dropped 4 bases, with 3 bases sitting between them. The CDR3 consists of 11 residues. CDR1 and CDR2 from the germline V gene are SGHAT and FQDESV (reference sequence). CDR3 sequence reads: CASSSADTQYF. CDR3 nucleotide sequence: TGTGCCAGCAGCTCCGCAGATACGCAGTATTTT.

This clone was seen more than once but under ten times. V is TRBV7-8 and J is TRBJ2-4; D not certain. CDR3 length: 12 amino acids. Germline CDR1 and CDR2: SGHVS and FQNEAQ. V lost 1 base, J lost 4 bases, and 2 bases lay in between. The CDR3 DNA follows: TGTGCCAGCAGCTTAGGGAAAAACATTCAGTACTTC. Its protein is CASSLGKNIQYF.

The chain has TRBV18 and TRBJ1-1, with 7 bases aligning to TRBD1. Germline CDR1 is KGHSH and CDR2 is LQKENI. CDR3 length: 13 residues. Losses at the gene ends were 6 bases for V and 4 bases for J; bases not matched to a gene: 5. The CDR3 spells CASSKAGGTEAFF. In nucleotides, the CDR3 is TGTGCCAGCTCTAAGGCAGGGGGCACTGAAGCTTTCTTT.

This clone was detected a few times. The CDR3 coding sequence is TGTGCCACCTCACCGGGACGGGGGACTGAAGCTTTCTTT. As protein: CATSPGRGTEAFF. This chain joins TRBV6-6 and TRBJ1-1; a weak D match, TRBD1 (5 bases). CDR1 is MNHNY, CDR2 SVGAGI, per germline (reference sequence). The length of the CDR3 is 13 residues. Trimming pared 10 bases from V and 5 bases from J, leaving 17 bases between.

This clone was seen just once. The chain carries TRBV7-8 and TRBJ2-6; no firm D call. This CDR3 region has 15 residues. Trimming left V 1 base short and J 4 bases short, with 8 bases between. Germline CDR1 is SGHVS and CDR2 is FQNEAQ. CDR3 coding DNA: TGTGCCAGCAGCTTAGTTCTGCCCGGGGCCAACGTCCTGACTTTC. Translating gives CASSLVLPGANVLTF. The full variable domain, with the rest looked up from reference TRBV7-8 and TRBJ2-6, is GAGVSQSPRYKVAKRGQDVALRCDPISGHVSLFWYQQALGQGPEFLTYFQNEAQLDKSGLPSDRFFAERPEGSVSTLKIQRTQQEDSAVYLCASSLVLPGANVLTFGAGSRLTVL.

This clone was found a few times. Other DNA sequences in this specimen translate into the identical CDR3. The CDR3 DNA reads TGTGCCAGCAGGGACTCTGGGGCCAACGTCCTGACTTTC. It is translated as CASRDSGANVLTF. The chain couples TRBV7-2 to TRBJ2-6; D not resolved. Germline CDR1 and CDR2: SGHTA and FQGNSA. This CDR3 spans 13 amino acids. The V gene lost 6 bases and the J gene lost 0 bases, with 3 bases spanning the gap.

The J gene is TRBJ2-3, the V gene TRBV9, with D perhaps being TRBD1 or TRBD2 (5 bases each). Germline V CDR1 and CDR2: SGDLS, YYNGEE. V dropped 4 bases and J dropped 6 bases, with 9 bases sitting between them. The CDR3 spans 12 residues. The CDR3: CASSPEGDTQYF. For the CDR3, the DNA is TGTGCCAGCAGCCCCGAGGGGGATACGCAGTATTTT.

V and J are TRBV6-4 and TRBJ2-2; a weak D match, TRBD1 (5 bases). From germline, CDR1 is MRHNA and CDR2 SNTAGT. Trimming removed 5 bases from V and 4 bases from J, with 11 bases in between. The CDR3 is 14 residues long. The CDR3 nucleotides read TGTGCCAGCAGTTTGTACAGGTCCACCGGGGAGCTGTTTTTT. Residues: CASSLYRSTGELFF.

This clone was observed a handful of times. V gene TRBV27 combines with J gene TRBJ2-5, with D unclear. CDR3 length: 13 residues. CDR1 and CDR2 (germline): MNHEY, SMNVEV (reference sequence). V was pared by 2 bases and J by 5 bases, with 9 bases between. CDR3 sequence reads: CASSLRIRETQYF. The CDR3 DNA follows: TGTGCCAGCAGTTTACGTATCAGGGAGACCCAGTACTTC.